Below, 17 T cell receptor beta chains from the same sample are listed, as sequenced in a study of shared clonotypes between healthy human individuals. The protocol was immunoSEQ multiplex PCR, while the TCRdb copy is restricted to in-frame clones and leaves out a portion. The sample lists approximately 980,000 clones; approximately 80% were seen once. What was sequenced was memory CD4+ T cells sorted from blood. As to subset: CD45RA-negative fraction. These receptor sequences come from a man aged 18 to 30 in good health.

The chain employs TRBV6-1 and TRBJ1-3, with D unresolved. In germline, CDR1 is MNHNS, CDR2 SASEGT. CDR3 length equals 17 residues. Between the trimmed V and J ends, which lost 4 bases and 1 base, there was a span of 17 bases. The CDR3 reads CASSVSTSVPSGNTIYF. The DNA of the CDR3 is TGTGCCAGCAGTGTAAGTACTTCGGTACCGTCTGGAAACACCATATATTTT.

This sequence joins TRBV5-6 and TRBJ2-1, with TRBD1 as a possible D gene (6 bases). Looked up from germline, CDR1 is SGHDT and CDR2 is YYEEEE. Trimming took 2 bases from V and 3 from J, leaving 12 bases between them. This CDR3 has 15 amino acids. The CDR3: CASSFGRGFYNEQFF. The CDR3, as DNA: TGTGCCAGCAGCTTCGGCAGGGGATTCTACAATGAGCAGTTCTTC.

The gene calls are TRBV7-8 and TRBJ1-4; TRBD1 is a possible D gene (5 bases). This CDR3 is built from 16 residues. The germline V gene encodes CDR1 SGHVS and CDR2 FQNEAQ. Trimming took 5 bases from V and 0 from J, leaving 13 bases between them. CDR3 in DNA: TGTGCCAGCAGCCGGACCCGGGGGGCAACTAATGAAAAACTGTTTTTT. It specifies CASSRTRGATNEKLFF.

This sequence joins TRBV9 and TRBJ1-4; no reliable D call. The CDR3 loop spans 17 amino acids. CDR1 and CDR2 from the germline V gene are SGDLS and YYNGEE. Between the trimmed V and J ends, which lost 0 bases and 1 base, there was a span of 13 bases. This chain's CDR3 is CASSVGATKQTNEKLFF. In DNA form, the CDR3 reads TGTGCCAGCAGCGTAGGGGCGACCAAGCAAACTAATGAAAAACTGTTTTTT.

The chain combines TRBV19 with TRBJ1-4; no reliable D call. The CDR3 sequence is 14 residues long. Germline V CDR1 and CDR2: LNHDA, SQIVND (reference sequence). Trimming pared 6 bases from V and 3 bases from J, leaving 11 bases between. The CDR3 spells CASSNRQPNEKLFF. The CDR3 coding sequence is TGTGCCAGTAGCAATCGGCAGCCTAATGAAAAACTGTTTTTT.

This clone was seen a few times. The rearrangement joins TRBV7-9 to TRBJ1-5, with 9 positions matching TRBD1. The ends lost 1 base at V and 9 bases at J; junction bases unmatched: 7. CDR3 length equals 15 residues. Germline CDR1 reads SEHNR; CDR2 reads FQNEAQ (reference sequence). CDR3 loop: CASSLGGQGTGPQHF. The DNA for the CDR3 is TGTGCCAGCAGCTTAGGCGGACAGGGGACTGGGCCCCAGCATTTT.

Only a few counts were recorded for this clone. The CDR3 nucleotides read TGTGCCTGGAGTGGACAATTAGGGGGCAATCAGCCCCAGCATTTT. The encoded protein is CAWSGQLGGNQPQHF. The rearrangement uses TRBV30 and TRBJ1-5; tentative D call: TRBD1 (5 bases). Germline V CDR1 and CDR2: GTSNPN, SVGIG (reference sequence). V lost 1 base, J lost 2 bases, and 12 bases lay in between. There are 15 residues in the CDR3.

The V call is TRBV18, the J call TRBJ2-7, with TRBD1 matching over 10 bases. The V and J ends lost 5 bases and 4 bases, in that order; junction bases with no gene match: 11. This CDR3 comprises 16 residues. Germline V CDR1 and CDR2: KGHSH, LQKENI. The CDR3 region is CASSEIGQGGPYEQYF. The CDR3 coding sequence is TGTGCCAGCTCAGAGATTGGACAGGGGGGACCATACGAGCAGTACTTC.

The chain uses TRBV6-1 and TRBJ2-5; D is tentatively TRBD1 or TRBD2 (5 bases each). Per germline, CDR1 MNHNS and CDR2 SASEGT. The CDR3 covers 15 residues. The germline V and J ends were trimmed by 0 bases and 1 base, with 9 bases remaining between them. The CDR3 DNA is TGTGCCAGCAGTGAAGCGGCTGGGACCCAAGAGACCCAGTACTTC. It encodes CASSEAAGTQETQYF.

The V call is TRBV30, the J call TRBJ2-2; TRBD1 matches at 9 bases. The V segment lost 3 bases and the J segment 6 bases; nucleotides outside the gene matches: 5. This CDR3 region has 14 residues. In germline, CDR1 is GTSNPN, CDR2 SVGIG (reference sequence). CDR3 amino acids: CAWRVRQGAGELFF. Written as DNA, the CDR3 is TGTGCCTGGAGGGTCCGACAGGGGGCCGGGGAGCTGTTTTTT.

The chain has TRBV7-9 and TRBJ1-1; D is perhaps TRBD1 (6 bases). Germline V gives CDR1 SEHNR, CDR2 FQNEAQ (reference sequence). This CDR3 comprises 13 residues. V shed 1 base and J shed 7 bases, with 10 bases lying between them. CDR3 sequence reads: CASSLGGALEAFF. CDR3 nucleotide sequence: TGTGCCAGCAGCTTAGGGGGGGCCCTTGAAGCTTTCTTT.

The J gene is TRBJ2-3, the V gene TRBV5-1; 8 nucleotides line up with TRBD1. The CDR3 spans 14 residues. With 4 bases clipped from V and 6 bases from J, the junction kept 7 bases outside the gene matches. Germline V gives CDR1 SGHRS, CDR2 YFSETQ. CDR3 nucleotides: TGCGCCAGCAGCACCGGACAGGGCATTGATACGCAGTATTTT. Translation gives CASSTGQGIDTQYF.

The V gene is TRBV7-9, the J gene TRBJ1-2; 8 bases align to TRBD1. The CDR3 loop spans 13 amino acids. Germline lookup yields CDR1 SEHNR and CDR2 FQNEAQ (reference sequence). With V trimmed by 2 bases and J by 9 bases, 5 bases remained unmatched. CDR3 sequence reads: CASSLMDRDRYTF. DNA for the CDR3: TGTGCCAGCAGCTTAATGGACAGGGATCGCTACACCTTC.

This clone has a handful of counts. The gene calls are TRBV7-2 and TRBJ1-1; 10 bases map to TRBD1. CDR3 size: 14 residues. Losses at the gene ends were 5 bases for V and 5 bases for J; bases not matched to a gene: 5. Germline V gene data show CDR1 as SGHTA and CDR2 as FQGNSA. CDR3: CASSPDRGRTEAFF. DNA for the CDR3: TGTGCCAGCAGCCCCGACAGGGGGCGGACTGAAGCTTTCTTT.

The CDR3 DNA is TGCGCCAGCAGCACCCGGGCCAGGGAGTACGAGCAGTACTTC. It specifies CASSTRAREYEQYF. V is TRBV5-1 and J is TRBJ2-7; D possibly uses TRBD1 or TRBD2 (5 bases each). The CDR3 runs to 14 residues. V lost 4 bases, J lost 4 bases, and 15 bases lay in between. CDR1 and CDR2 from the germline V gene are SGHRS and YFSETQ.

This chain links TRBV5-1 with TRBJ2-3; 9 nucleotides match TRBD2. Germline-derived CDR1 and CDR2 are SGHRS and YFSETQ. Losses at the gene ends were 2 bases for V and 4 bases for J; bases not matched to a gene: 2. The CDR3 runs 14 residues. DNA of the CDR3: TGCGCCAGCAGCTTTCTAGCGGGATCAGATACGCAGTATTTT. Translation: CASSFLAGSDTQYF.

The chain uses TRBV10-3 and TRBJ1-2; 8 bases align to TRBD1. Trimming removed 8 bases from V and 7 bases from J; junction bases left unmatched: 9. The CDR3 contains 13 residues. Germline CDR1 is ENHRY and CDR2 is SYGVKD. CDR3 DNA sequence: TGTGCCATCCAGGGACAGGCCGCCGGTGGCTACACCTTC. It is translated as CAIQGQAAGGYTF.